These 13 T cell receptor beta chains came from one sample sequenced in a study of CD8+CD57+ T cells in acquired aplastic anemia. TCR beta VDJ combinations and CDR3 sequences were profiled from genomic DNA. TCRdb ran MiXCR on the reads and lists one entry per CDR3 protein. The top ten hold 4% of the sample, which has 350,000 to 450,000 distinct CDR3 sequences, about two thirds seen once. Sequenced: sorted CD4+, CD8+, or CD8+CD57+ T cells (not recorded which) from PBMCs. These receptors all stem from a human donor in good health, serving as a control.

As regards this clonotype: The junction and the germline gene differ at one end; a read error may be behind it. The genes are TRBV9 and TRBJ2-7; TRBD1 or TRBD2 may be the D gene (6 bases each). The CDR3 totals 14 residues. Germline CDR1 SGDLS, CDR2 YYNGEE. CDR3 nucleotide sequence: TGTGCCAGCACGGACGGGGGCTTGGAGCAGTTGTTGGACTTC. Translated, it gives CASTDGGLEQLLDF.

This clonotype has a handful of counts. The chain combines TRBV10-2 with TRBJ1-6, with 9 positions matching TRBD1. V lost 4 bases, J lost 10 bases, and 5 bases stayed unmatched. The CDR3 contains 14 residues. Germline-derived CDR1 and CDR2 are WSHSY and SAAADI. The CDR3 DNA follows: TGCGCCAGCAGTGCGGGACAGGGCGAATCACCCCTCCACTTT. Amino acid sequence: CASSAGQGESPLHF.

This clonotype has only one observation. The chain is built from TRBV5-5 and TRBJ1-5, with D unclear. The CDR3 runs 15 residues. The germline V and J ends were trimmed by 2 bases and 6 bases, with 15 bases remaining between them. Germline V CDR1 and CDR2: SGHKS, YYEKEE (reference sequence). The CDR3 nucleotides are TGTGCCAGCAGCTTTTTCGCGGCGGATCGTCAGCCCCAGCATTTT. Its protein is CASSFFAADRQPQHF.

Here the CDR3 reads CASSVGQDPYGYTF. In DNA form, the CDR3 reads TGTGCCAGCAGCGTAGGACAGGACCCCTATGGCTACACCTTC. This chain uses TRBV9 with TRBJ1-2, with TRBD1 as a possible D gene (6 bases). CDR3 length: 14 amino acids. The V gene's germline CDR1 is SGDLS and CDR2 YYNGEE. V lost 0 bases and J lost 4, with 10 bases in between. The whole variable domain, remainder taken from reference TRBV9 and TRBJ1-2, is DSGVTQTPKHLITATGQRVTLRCSPRSGDLSVYWYQQSLDQGLQFLIQYYNGEERAKGNILERFSAQQFPDLHSELNLSSLELGDSALYFCASSVGQDPYGYTFGSGTRLTVV.

This clonotype has a single count. The chain joins TRBV5-6 to TRBJ2-1; 7 bases agree with TRBD2. V lost 0 bases and J lost 4; bases outside the gene matches: 4. Germline V gene data show CDR1 as SGHDT and CDR2 as YYEEEE. This CDR3 comprises 15 residues. CDR3 amino acids: CASSLDLADYNEQFF. The DNA of the CDR3 is TGTGCCAGCAGCTTGGACCTAGCGGATTACAATGAGCAGTTCTTC.

This clonotype has at least ten counts. V gene TRBV7-9 combines with J gene TRBJ2-7, with 7 bases fitting TRBD2. In germline, CDR1 is SEHNR, CDR2 FQNEAQ (reference sequence). This CDR3 comprises 15 residues. V shed 0 bases, J shed 0 bases, and the junction held 2 bases outside the gene matches. The CDR3 is CASSLAGGSSYEQYF. The DNA for the CDR3 is TGTGCCAGCAGCTTAGCGGGAGGGAGCTCCTACGAGCAGTACTTC.

Notes on this clonotype: One end of the junction fails to match germline, which may point to a read error. This chain uses TRBV13 with TRBJ1-1, with a weak D call TRBD1 (6 bases). Germline V gene sequence: CDR1 PRHDT, CDR2 FYEKMQ (reference sequence). CDR3 length: 15 residues. CDR3 region: CASTINYRVNTEALF. The CDR3 coding sequence is TGTGCCAGCACCATTAACTACAGGGTGAACACTGAAGCTCTCTTT.

The chain is built from TRBV7-3 and TRBJ1-2; 9 bases align to TRBD1. Per the germline V gene, CDR1 is SGHTA and CDR2 is FQGTGA. V was clipped by 4 bases and J by 6 bases; unmatched bases: 6. This CDR3 has 14 amino acids. This CDR3 reads CASSSRTGENGYTF. The DNA for the CDR3 is TGTGCCAGCAGCTCTAGGACAGGGGAGAATGGCTACACCTTC.

This clonotype was recorded only once. The chain is built from TRBV6-6 and TRBJ2-2, with unresolved D. CDR1 and CDR2 from the germline V gene are MNHNY and SVGAGI (reference sequence). The V and J ends lost 6 bases and 0 bases respectively, with 14 bases between them. The CDR3 sequence is 16 residues long. CDR3 DNA sequence: TGTGCCAGCAGGGACCCCAGAGCCACGAACACCGGGGAGCTGTTTTTT. It yields the protein CASRDPRATNTGELFF.

V is TRBV24-1 and J is TRBJ2-3, with D uncertain. Looked up from germline, CDR1 is KGHDR and CDR2 is SFDVKD. This CDR3 is 15 amino acids long. Trimming removed 0 bases at V and 0 bases at J, with 6 bases between. The CDR3 here is CATSDLLESTDTQYF. For the CDR3, the DNA is TGTGCCACCAGTGATTTGCTAGAGAGCACAGATACGCAGTATTTT.

With respect to this clonotype: A junction boundary mismatches the germline segment, possibly from a read error. The V call is TRBV7-3, the J call TRBJ2-7, with D hard to call. Looked up from germline, CDR1 is SGHTA and CDR2 is FQGTGA. This CDR3 region has 14 residues. The CDR3 spells CASSFEWQFYEESF. CDR3 nucleotides: TGTGCCAGCAGTTTCGAATGGCAGTTCTACGAGGAATCCTTC. Filled out from reference TRBV7-3 and TRBJ2-7, the complete variable domain reads GAGVSQTPSNKVTEKGKYVELRCDPISGHTALYWYRQSLGQGPEFLIYFQGTGAADDSGLPNDRFFAVRPEGSVSTLKIQRTERGDSAVYLCASSFEWQFYEESFGPGTRLTVT.

With respect to this clonotype: Since no conserved phenylalanine or tryptophan closes the CDR3, a read error is the likely cause. The chain has TRBV10-3 and TRBJ1-2; 9 positions match TRBD1. Germline CDR1 ENHRY, CDR2 SYGVKD. CDR3 length equals 14 residues. DNA of the CDR3: TGTGCCATCAGTCAGACAGGGGGGGGGGATGGTTACACCCTC. Translating gives CAISQTGGGDGYTL.

This clonotype has only a few counts. The chain has TRBV6-1 and TRBJ1-2; D uncertain. V lost 5 bases and J lost 7, with 20 bases in between. The CDR3 extends over 15 amino acids. Germline V gene lookup returns CDR1 MNHNS and CDR2 SASEGT. The CDR3 spells CASSPSGWGYGGYTF. The CDR3 bases are TGTGCCAGCAGTCCCTCCGGGTGGGGTTACGGTGGCTACACCTTC.